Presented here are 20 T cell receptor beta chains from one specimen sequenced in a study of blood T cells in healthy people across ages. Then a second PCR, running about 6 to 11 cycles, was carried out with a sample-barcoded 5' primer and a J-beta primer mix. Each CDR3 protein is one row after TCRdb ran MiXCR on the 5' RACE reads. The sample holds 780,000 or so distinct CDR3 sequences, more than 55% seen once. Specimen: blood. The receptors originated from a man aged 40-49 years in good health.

CDR3 nucleotide sequence: TGCGCCAGCAGCCAAAATCCGGGACATACAGTCTACGAGCAGTACTTC. This sequence encodes CASSQNPGHTVYEQYF. The rearrangement links TRBV4-3 to TRBJ2-7; D is possibly TRBD1 (6 bases). Trimming stripped 2 bases from V and 3 bases from J, with 17 bases between. The CDR3 has 16 residues. The germline V gene has CDR1 LGHNA and CDR2 YSLEER.

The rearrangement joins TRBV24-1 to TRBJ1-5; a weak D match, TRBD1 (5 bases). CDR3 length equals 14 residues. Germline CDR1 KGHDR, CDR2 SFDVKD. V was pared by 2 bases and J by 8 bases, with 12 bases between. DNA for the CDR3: TGTGCCACCAGTGATTATGGGGCTACGGAGCCCCAGCATTTT. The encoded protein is CATSDYGATEPQHF.

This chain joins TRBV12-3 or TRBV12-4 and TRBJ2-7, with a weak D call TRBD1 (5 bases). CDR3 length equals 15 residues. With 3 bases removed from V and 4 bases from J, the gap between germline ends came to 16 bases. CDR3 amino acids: CASSFPPGYRYEQYF. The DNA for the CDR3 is TGTGCCAGCAGTTTTCCCCCAGGGTATCGTTACGAGCAGTACTTC.

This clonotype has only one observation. CDR3 in amino acids: CAIGKSRDEQFF. The CDR3 DNA reads as TGTGCCATTGGAAAGTCCCGGGATGAGCAGTTCTTC. This chain links TRBV10-3 with TRBJ2-1; D unclear. V was pared by 9 bases and J by 8 bases, with 14 bases between. Germline CDR1 is ENHRY and CDR2 is SYGVKD. The length of the CDR3 is 12 residues.

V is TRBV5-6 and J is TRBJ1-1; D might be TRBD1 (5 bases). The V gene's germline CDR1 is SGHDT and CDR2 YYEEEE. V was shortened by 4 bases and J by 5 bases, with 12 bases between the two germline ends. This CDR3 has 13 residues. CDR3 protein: CASSPRGWTEAFF. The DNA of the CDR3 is TGTGCCAGCAGCCCGAGGGGTTGGACTGAAGCTTTCTTT.

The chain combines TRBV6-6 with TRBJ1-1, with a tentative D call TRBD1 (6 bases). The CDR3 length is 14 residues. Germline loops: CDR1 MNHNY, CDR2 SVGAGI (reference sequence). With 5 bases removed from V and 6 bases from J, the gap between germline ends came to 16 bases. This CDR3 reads CASSPPGAGAEAFF. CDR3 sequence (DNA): TGTGCCAGCAGTCCCCCAGGGGCTGGCGCTGAAGCTTTCTTT.

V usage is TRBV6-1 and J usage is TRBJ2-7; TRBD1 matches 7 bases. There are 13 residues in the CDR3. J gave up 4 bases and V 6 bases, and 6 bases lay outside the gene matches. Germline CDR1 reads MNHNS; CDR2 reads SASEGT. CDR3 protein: CASRGTAEYEQYF. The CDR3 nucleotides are TGTGCCAGCAGGGGGACAGCCGAATACGAGCAGTACTTC.

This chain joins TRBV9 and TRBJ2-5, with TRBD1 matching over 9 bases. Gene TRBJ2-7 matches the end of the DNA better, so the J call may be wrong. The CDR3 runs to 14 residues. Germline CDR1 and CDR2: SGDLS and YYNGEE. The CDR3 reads CASSTGGYSYEQYF. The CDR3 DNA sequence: TGTGCCAGCAGCACAGGGGGCTACTCCTACGAGCAGTACTTC.

The CDR3, as DNA: TGTGCCAGCAGCCATGAACGGAATGAGCAGTACTTC. This sequence encodes CASSHERNEQYF. The rearrangement joins TRBV5-6 to TRBJ2-1, with D unclear. The end of the DNA aligns better with TRBJ2-7, so the J call may be wrong. This CDR3 has 12 amino acids. Germline CDR1 reads SGHDT; CDR2 reads YYEEEE.

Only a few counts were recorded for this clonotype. The CDR3 coding sequence is TGTGCCAGCAGTTTACTGTGGGCAGGGTCCTATGGCTACACCTTC. It yields the protein CASSLLWAGSYGYTF. V usage is TRBV28 and J usage is TRBJ1-2; weak D call: TRBD1 (5 bases). This CDR3 spans 15 amino acids. Germline CDR1 is MDHEN and CDR2 is SYDVKM. Trimming cost V 2 bases and J 4 bases, with 14 bases left between them.

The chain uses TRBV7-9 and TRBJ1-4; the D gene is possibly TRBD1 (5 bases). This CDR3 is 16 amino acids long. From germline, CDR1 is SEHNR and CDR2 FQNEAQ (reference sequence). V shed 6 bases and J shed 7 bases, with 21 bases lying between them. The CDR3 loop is CASSSNGVRESEKLFF. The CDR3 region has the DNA TGTGCCAGCAGTTCTAATGGCGTCAGGGAGTCTGAAAAACTGTTTTTT.

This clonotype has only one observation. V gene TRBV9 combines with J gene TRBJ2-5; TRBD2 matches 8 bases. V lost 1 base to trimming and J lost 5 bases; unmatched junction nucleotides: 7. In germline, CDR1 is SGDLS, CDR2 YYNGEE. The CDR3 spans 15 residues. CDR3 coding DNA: TGTGCCAGCAGCGTAACGGCGCGGGGGGCTGAGACCCAGTACTTC. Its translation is CASSVTARGAETQYF.

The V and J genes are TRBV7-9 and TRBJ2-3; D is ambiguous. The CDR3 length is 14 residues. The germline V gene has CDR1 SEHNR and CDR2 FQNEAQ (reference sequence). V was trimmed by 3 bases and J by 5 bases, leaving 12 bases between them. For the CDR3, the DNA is TGTGCCAGCAGCTTCCCTCGGGCCATAGATACGCAGTATTTT. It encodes CASSFPRAIDTQYF.

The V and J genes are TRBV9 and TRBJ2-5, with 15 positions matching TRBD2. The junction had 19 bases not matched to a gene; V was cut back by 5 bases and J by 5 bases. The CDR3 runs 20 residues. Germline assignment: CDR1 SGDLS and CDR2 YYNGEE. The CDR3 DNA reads TGTGCCAGCAGTGCATATGGGACTAGCGGGGGGACGACTCATAGGGAGACCCAGTACTTC. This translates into CASSAYGTSGGTTHRETQYF.

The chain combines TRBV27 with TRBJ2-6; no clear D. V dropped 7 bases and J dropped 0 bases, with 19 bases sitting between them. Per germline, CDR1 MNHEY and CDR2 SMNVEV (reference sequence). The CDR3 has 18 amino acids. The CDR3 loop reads CASNPRGRPTSGANVLTF. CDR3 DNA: TGTGCCAGCAACCCTAGAGGACGGCCTACCTCTGGGGCCAACGTCCTGACTTTC.

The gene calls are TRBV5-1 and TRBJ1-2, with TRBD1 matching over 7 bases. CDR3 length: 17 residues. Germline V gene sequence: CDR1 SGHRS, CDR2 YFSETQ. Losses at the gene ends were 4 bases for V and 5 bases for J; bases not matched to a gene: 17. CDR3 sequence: CASSAGGTAAGLYGYTF. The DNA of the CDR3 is TGCGCCAGCAGCGCAGGGGGGACGGCAGCCGGATTATATGGCTACACCTTC.

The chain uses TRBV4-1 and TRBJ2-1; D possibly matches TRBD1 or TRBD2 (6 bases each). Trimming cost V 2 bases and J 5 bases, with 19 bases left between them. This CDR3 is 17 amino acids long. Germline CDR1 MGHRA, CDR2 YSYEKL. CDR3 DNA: TGCGCCAGCAGCCAAAAAATTCTAGGGGGGCCGAACAATGAGCAGTTCTTC. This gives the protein CASSQKILGGPNNEQFF.

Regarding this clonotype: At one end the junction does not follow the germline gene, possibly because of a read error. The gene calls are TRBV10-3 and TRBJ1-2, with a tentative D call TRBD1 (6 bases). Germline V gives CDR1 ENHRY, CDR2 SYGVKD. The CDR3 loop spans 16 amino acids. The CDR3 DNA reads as TGTGTCATCAGTGAGGGCAGGGGCCTTCAATCTGATGGCTACACCTTC. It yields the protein CVISEGRGLQSDGYTF.

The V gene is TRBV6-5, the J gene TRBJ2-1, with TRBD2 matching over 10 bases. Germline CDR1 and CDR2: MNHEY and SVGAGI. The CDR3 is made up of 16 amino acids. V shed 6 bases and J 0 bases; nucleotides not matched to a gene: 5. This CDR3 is CASRTLAGFSYNEQFF. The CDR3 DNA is TGTGCCAGCAGGACACTAGCGGGGTTCTCCTACAATGAGCAGTTCTTC.

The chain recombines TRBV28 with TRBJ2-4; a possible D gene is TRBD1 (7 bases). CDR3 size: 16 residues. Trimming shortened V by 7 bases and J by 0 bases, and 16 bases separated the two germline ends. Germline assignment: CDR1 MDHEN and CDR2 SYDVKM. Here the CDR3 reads CASTNQGGLAKNIQYF. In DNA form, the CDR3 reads TGTGCCAGCACTAATCAGGGGGGTCTAGCCAAAAACATTCAGTACTTC.